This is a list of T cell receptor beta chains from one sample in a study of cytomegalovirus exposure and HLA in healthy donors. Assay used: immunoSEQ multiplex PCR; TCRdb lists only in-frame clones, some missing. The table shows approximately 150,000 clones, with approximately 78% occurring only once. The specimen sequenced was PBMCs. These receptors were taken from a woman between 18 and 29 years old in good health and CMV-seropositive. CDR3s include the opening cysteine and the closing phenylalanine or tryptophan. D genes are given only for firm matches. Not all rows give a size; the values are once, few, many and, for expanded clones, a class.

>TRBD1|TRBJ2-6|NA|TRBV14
CASDRGSGANVLTF
TGTGCCAGCGACAGGGGCAGTGGGGCCAACGTCCTGACTTTC
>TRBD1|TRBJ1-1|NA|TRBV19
CATSAGQWTEAFF
TGTGCCACGTCCGCGGGACAGTGGACTGAAGCTTTCTTT
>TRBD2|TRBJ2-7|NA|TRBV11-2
CASSREGTGSYEQYF
TGTGCCAGCAGCCGGGAGGGCACAGGCTCCTACGAGCAGTACTTC
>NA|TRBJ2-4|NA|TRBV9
CASSDQGRAKNIQYF
TGTGCCAGCAGCGACCAAGGGAGAGCCAAAAACATTCAGTACTTC
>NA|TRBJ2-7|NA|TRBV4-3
CASSQDFRGGSYEQYF
TGCGCCAGCAGCCAAGATTTCCGCGGTGGCTCTTACGAGCAGTACTTC
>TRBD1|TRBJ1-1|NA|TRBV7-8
CASSAFTGANTEAFF
TGTGCCAGCAGCGCATTCACAGGGGCGAACACTGAAGCTTTCTTT
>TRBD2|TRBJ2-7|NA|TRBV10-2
CASGLAGDYEQYF
TGCGCCAGCGGACTAGCGGGGGATTACGAGCAGTACTTC
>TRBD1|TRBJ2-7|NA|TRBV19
CASQTGRPYEQYF
TGTGCCAGTCAGACAGGGAGACCCTACGAGCAGTACTTC
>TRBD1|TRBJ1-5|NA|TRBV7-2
CASSDTGQVLGEPQHF
TGTGCCAGCAGCGATACAGGACAGGTACTGGGGGAGCCCCAGCATTTT
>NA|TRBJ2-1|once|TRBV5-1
CASSKDTSSYNEQFF
TGCGCCAGCAGCAAAGACACGAGCTCCTACAATGAGCAGTTCTTC